This TCR beta chain was observed in a study of T cells after yellow fever vaccination. This clonotype was seen only a few times. TCRdb reanalysed the 5' RACE reads using MiXCR and keeps one entry per CDR3 protein. Here the sample spans fewer than 400,000 distinct CDR3 sequences, under 7.5% being singletons. The CDR3 consists of 16 residues. Looked up from germline, CDR1 is SNHLY and CDR2 is FYNNEI. The junction had 14 bases not matched to a gene; V was cut back by 5 bases and J by 8 bases. This receptor was obtained from a man aged 30-40 years who received the YFV17D yellow fever vaccine. The specimen comprised PBMCs, sampled 5 days after the yellow fever booster vaccination. The chain recombines TRBV2 with TRBJ2-1; TRBD2 aligns across 8 bases. CDR3: CASSHPGTRSGHEQFF. The DNA of the CDR3 is TGTGCCAGCAGTCACCCCGGGACTAGGAGCGGTCATGAGCAGTTCTTC.